The 32 T cell receptor beta chains below were found in one sample sequenced in a study of metastatic and nonmetastatic thyroid tumors. Not a single patient had been given any form of treatment at any point before undergoing thyroid surgery. TCRdb re-called clones via MiXCR from the PCR reads. This table holds roughly 24,000 clones, 15% to 20% found once. Sequencing input: adjacent normal tissue. The origin of the receptors is a male donor with papillary thyroid cancer or a benign thyroid nodule (not recorded which). Some clones in this sample may be carry-over from other donors' samples.

This clone was detected only a few times. The V gene is TRBV6-1, the J gene TRBJ1-5; D uncertain. Trimming pared 7 bases from V and 2 bases from J, leaving 12 bases between. The CDR3 spans 14 residues. CDR1 and CDR2 (germline): MNHNS, SASEGT. The CDR3 region is CASTMGGCNQPQHF. The CDR3 DNA is TGTGCCAGCACCATGGGAGGGTGCAATCAGCCCCAGCATTTT.

This clone was detected ten times or more. The V gene is TRBV6-1, the J gene TRBJ2-1, with D tentatively TRBD1 (5 bases). Trimming cost V 5 bases and J 9 bases, with 14 bases left between them. This CDR3 spans 13 amino acids. Germline V gene sequence: CDR1 MNHNS, CDR2 SASEGT. The CDR3 DNA reads TGTGCCAGCAGTCTCCTCCAGGGCACTGAGCAGTTCTTC. This translates into CASSLLQGTEQFF.

This clone was found many times. This chain joins TRBV18 and TRBJ1-3; possibly TRBD1 for D (6 bases). CDR1 is KGHSH and CDR2 is LQKENI in the germline V gene. V lost 3 bases and J 2 bases, leaving 11 bases between the germline ends. The CDR3 spans 15 residues. Written as DNA, the CDR3 is TGTGCCAGCTCACCGTATAGGGGGACTGGAAACACCATATATTTT. It codes for CASSPYRGTGNTIYF.

This clone has at least ten counts. Other nucleotide sequences from this sample produce the same CDR3. The chain uses TRBV7-9 and TRBJ2-1; TRBD2 aligns across 7 bases. Germline-derived CDR1 and CDR2 are SEHNR and FQNEAQ (reference sequence). The CDR3 has 13 amino acids. The trim removed 1 base at V and 9 bases at J, leaving 3 bases unmatched. The CDR3 DNA reads as TGTGCCAGCAGCTTAGGGGGGACTATTGAGCAGTTCTTC. It codes for CASSLGGTIEQFF.

A few counts support this clone. The chain couples TRBV27 to TRBJ2-3; D possibly corresponds to TRBD1 (6 bases). Germline values: CDR1 MNHEY, CDR2 SMNVEV (reference sequence). The V gene lost 8 bases and the J gene lost 14 bases, with 20 bases spanning the gap. This CDR3 has 12 amino acids. The CDR3 protein is CASAVLGRGLYF. The CDR3 DNA follows: TGTGCCAGCGCCGTTTTGGGCAGGGGTTTGTATTTT.

This clone was detected a few times. Mismatch with germline at one junction end may stem from a read error. The rearrangement links TRBV5-6 to TRBJ2-1, with D hard to call. The V gene's germline CDR1 is SGHDT and CDR2 YYEEEE. The CDR3 has 13 amino acids. CDR3 coding DNA: TGTGCCAGCAGCGAGAGCAGCTACAGTGAGCAGTTCTTC. This encodes CASSESSYSEQFF.

By sample share, this clone is medium-sized. V gene TRBV5-1 combines with J gene TRBJ2-7, with TRBD2 matching 8 bases. This CDR3 is 15 amino acids long. Germline assignment: CDR1 SGHRS and CDR2 YFSETQ. With V trimmed by 0 bases and J by 5 bases, 7 bases remained unmatched. CDR3 amino acids: CASSLDGLASNEQYV. The CDR3 nucleotides are TGCGCCAGCAGCTTGGACGGACTAGCTTCCAACGAGCAGTACGTC.

As to this clone: The junction shows a germline mismatch at one end, possibly a read error. The gene calls are TRBV6-1 and TRBJ1-1; D might be TRBD1 (5 bases). The CDR3 spans 13 residues. The germline V gene encodes CDR1 MNHNS and CDR2 SASEGT. CDR3 protein: CASSRDPPSEVSF. CDR3 nucleotides: TGTGCCAGCAGTAGGGACCCCCCCAGCGAAGTTTCCTTT.

This clone was recorded at least ten times. A single base separates this from a much larger clone, so it may be a read error. Other nucleotide sequences in the sample specify the same CDR3. The chain is built from TRBV20-1 and TRBJ1-1, with D perhaps matching TRBD1 (5 bases). From germline, CDR1 is DFQATT and CDR2 SNEGSKA (reference sequence). There are 14 residues in the CDR3. This CDR3 is CSARGGAANTEAFF. CDR3 coding DNA: TGCAGTGCTCGAGGCGGGGCAGCGAACACTGAGGCTTTCTTT.

V gene TRBV11-1 combines with J gene TRBJ1-6, with unresolved D. The CDR3 covers 14 residues. CDR1 and CDR2 (germline): SGHAT, FQDESV (reference sequence). Trimming shortened V by 1 base and J by 17 bases, and 18 bases separated the two germline ends. CDR3 bases: TGTGCCAGCAGCTTAGAGGGCTTTCGTTCGCCCATCCACTTT. Protein sequence: CASSLEGFRSPIHF.

Relative to its sample, this clone is medium-sized. This chain joins TRBV28 and TRBJ2-7, with 7 bases that match TRBD2. J was trimmed by 0 bases and V by 3 bases; bases with no gene match: 5. The CDR3 runs 15 residues. The V gene's germline CDR1 is MDHEN and CDR2 SYDVKM. CDR3 nucleotides: TGTGCCAGCAGTTTGGGGGGGACCAACTCCTACGAGCAGTACTTC. Protein product: CASSLGGTNSYEQYF.

This clone was detected many times. This chain links TRBV20-1 with TRBJ2-5; 9 bases agree with TRBD1. This CDR3 region has 16 residues. CDR1 and CDR2 (germline): DFQATT, SNEGSKA (reference sequence). V lost 4 bases to trimming and J lost 1 base; unmatched junction nucleotides: 10. The CDR3 is CSAKRGTGWTQETQYF. The CDR3 DNA reads as TGCAGTGCTAAACGCGGGACAGGGTGGACCCAAGAGACCCAGTACTTC.

In its sample, this clone was seen a few times. A junction end diverges from the germline sequence, so it may reflect a read error. The sample carries other DNA sequences with the same CDR3. This chain connects TRBV27 to TRBJ1-6; D is perhaps TRBD1 (5 bases). CDR1 and CDR2 from the germline V gene are MNHEY and SMNVEV (reference sequence). The CDR3 sequence is 14 residues long. This CDR3 reads CASSQRDGPSPLHF. The CDR3, as DNA: TGTGCTAGCAGTCAACGGGACGGACCCTCGCCCCTCCACTTT.

This clone ranks as medium-sized. The chain is built from TRBV6-1 and TRBJ2-7; TRBD1 matches 7 bases. The ends lost 3 bases at V and 2 bases at J; junction bases unmatched: 13. The CDR3 runs to 17 residues. Germline V gene lookup returns CDR1 MNHNS and CDR2 SASEGT. This CDR3 is CASSDRAAQTGTYEQYF. Written as DNA, the CDR3 is TGTGCCAGCAGTGATAGGGCAGCTCAGACAGGGACCTACGAGCAGTACTTC.

This clone is deemed medium-sized. The chain uses TRBV20-1 and TRBJ2-7; a possible D gene is TRBD1 (5 bases). The CDR3 runs to 13 residues. CDR1 and CDR2 from the germline V gene are DFQATT and SNEGSKA (reference sequence). Trimming removed 4 bases at V and 3 bases at J, with 13 bases between. The CDR3, as DNA: TGCAGTGCTATTGGTGGACAACACTACGAGCAGTACGTC. Translated, it gives CSAIGGQHYEQYV.

This clone came up many times. V usage is TRBV9 and J usage is TRBJ2-1; 8 bases are a match to TRBD2. The germline gives CDR1 SGDLS, CDR2 YYNGEE. Trimming took 0 bases from V and 1 from J; bases not matched to a gene: 0. The CDR3 covers 15 residues. The CDR3 reads CASSVGGGSYNEQFF. CDR3 nucleotide sequence: TGTGCCAGCAGCGTAGGCGGGGGGTCCTACAATGAGCAGTTCTTC.

This clone was picked up a small number of times. Mismatch with germline at one junction end may stem from a read error. The V gene is TRBV24-1, the J gene TRBJ2-5, with a weak D call TRBD2 (5 bases). There are 14 residues in the CDR3. Per germline, CDR1 KGHDR and CDR2 SFDVKD. For the CDR3, the DNA is TGTGTCACCAGTGCCCCCGTTACCCCGGGGAACCAGTACTTC. This sequence encodes CVTSAPVTPGNQYF.

The chain employs TRBV7-6 and TRBJ1-4, with a possible D match to TRBD1 (5 bases). The CDR3 contains 16 residues. Deletions cut 4 bases from V and 6 bases from J, with 18 bases between. CDR1 and CDR2 from the germline V gene are SGHVS and FNYEAQ. The CDR3 reads CASSSNQGSLDEKLFF. The CDR3 DNA is TGTGCCAGCAGCTCAAACCAGGGCAGTCTGGATGAAAAACTGTTTTTT.

This clone turned up a few times. At one of its ends the junction is not consistent with the germline gene, which may arise from a read error. The chain is built from TRBV6-2 or TRBV6-3 and TRBJ2-5; 8 positions agree with TRBD1. Germline CDR1 and CDR2: MNHEY and SVGEGT. The length of the CDR3 is 17 residues. CDR3 sequence reads: CANSPSDRDLVKETQYF. The CDR3 region has the DNA TGTGCCAACAGTCCATCGGACAGGGATCTTGTAAAAGAGACCCAGTACTTC.

This clone came up many times. The chain is built from TRBV2 and TRBJ2-5, with a tentative D call TRBD1 (6 bases). V shed 1 base and J shed 2 bases, with 11 bases lying between them. This CDR3 comprises 15 residues. The germline V gene encodes CDR1 SNHLY and CDR2 FYNNEI. CDR3 in DNA: TGTGCCAGCAGTGAAGACAGGGCGAGTCAAGAGACCCAGTACTTC. This encodes CASSEDRASQETQYF.

This clone was counted at least ten times. V gene TRBV20-1 combines with J gene TRBJ1-5; tentative D call: TRBD1 (5 bases). Germline lookup yields CDR1 DFQATT and CDR2 SNEGSKA (reference sequence). The CDR3 is made up of 14 amino acids. Trimming took off 3 bases at V and 4 bases at J, with 13 bases between the two ends. CDR3 nucleotides: TGCAGTGCTAGGGACGGAGGGACTAATCAGCCCCAGCATTTT. This codes for CSARDGGTNQPQHF.

The V call is TRBV2, the J call TRBJ2-3, with TRBD2 matching 15 bases. CDR1 and CDR2 (germline): SNHLY, FYNNEI. The CDR3 loop spans 17 amino acids. Germline trimming cut 4 bases from V and 1 base from J; bases unmatched to any gene: 3. The CDR3 nucleotides are TGTGCCAGCAGTGGAAGGACTAGCGGGAGGGGCACAGATACGCAGTATTTT. This translates into CASSGRTSGRGTDTQYF. Using reference TRBV2 and TRBJ2-3 for the parts outside the CDR3, the full variable domain is EPEVTQTPSHQVTQMGQEVILRCVPISNHLYFYWYRQILGQKVEFLVSFYNNEISEKSEIFDDQFSVERPDGSNFTLKIRSTKLEDSAMYFCASSGRTSGRGTDTQYFGPGTRLTVL.

This clone was detected many times. The chain is built from TRBV19 and TRBJ1-5; a possible D gene is TRBD1 (5 bases). The CDR3 consists of 19 residues. The V end lost 5 bases, the J end lost 2 bases, and 25 bases lay between the germline ends. CDR1 is LNHDA and CDR2 is SQIVND in the germline V gene (reference sequence). The DNA of the CDR3 is TGTGCCAGTAGTCCACAAACAGGAGGTCGGCCTATTGGCAATCAGCCCCAGCATTTT. Its translation is CASSPQTGGRPIGNQPQHF.

Of note for this clone: One end of the junction varies from germline; a read error may be responsible. This CDR3 reads CASSSGVTRELFF. As DNA, the CDR3 is TGTGCCAGCAGCTCAGGAGTCACCAGGGAGCTGTTTTTT. J is TRBJ2-2 and V is TRBV7-6, with D uncertain. The CDR3 is made up of 13 amino acids. Germline V CDR1 and CDR2: SGHVS, FNYEAQ.

This clone has a count of ten or more. The chain employs TRBV18 and TRBJ2-2; D uncertain. V lost 0 bases to trimming and J lost 0 bases, with 2 bases between them. The CDR3 is made up of 14 amino acids. Germline values: CDR1 KGHSH, CDR2 LQKENI. The CDR3 DNA follows: TGTGCCAGCTCACCACCTTCGAACACCGGGGAGCTGTTTTTT. Amino acid sequence: CASSPPSNTGELFF.

This clone occurred many times. CDR3 nucleotide sequence: TGTGCCAGCAAACTAGCGGGAGGGCCCGGAGTCGGGGAGCTGTTTTTT. Translated, it gives CASKLAGGPGVGELFF. The rearrangement uses TRBV2 and TRBJ2-2; 13 bases fit TRBD2. From germline, CDR1 is SNHLY and CDR2 FYNNEI. V lost 7 bases, J lost 7 bases, and 9 bases stayed unmatched. The CDR3 sequence is 16 residues long.

The chain has TRBV20-1 and TRBJ2-1, with 8 bases identical to TRBD2. The V and J ends lost 3 bases and 15 bases, in that order; junction bases with no gene match: 28. Germline values: CDR1 DFQATT, CDR2 SNEGSKA (reference sequence). CDR3 size: 18 residues. In DNA form, the CDR3 reads TGCAGTGCTAGCTTGCGGGAGCGGGAGAGGACCCTTTACAATCAGCGGTTCTTC. Its translation: CSASLRERERTLYNQRFF.

This clone showed up just a few times. V usage is TRBV7-9 and J usage is TRBJ2-5; TRBD1 or TRBD2 may be the D gene (5 bases each). CDR1 is SEHNR and CDR2 is FQNEAQ in the germline V gene (reference sequence). V lost 1 base to trimming and J lost 8 bases, with 8 bases between them. The CDR3 length is 12 residues. The CDR3 region has the DNA TGTGCCAGCAGCTTAGGTGGGGGAACCCAGTACTTC. As protein: CASSLGGGTQYF.

This clone was seen ten or more times. A junction boundary mismatches the germline segment, possibly from a read error. This sequence joins TRBV6-1 and TRBJ2-1, with a tentative D call TRBD1 (5 bases). Germline V lookup: CDR1 MNHNS, CDR2 SASEGT. This CDR3 contains 15 residues. The CDR3 reads CASGRQWGSYNERFF. DNA of the CDR3: TGTGCCAGCGGCCGACAGTGGGGCTCCTACAATGAGCGGTTCTTC.

The sample holds many counts of this clone. V usage is TRBV20-1 and J usage is TRBJ2-6; D possibly uses TRBD1 or TRBD2 (5 bases each). The V and J ends lost 3 bases and 1 base respectively, with 7 bases between them. The CDR3 covers 14 residues. Germline V gives CDR1 DFQATT, CDR2 SNEGSKA (reference sequence). CDR3 region: CSARGDSGANVLTF. CDR3 bases: TGCAGTGCTAGGGGGGATTCTGGGGCCAACGTCCTGACTTTC.

This clone was seen a few times. The rearrangement links TRBV2 to TRBJ2-7, with D perhaps being TRBD1 or TRBD2 (5 bases each). Looked up from germline, CDR1 is SNHLY and CDR2 is FYNNEI. This CDR3 contains 13 residues. V gave up 6 bases and J gave up 5 bases, with 14 bases separating them. CDR3 DNA: TGTGCCAGCAGCCCTTGGGGGAACCACGAGCAGTACTTC. Translated, it gives CASSPWGNHEQYF.

As to this clone: Germline is not matched at one junction end, which may reflect a read error. The chain couples TRBV10-2 to TRBJ1-1; no clear D. The CDR3 covers 14 residues. Germline V CDR1 and CDR2: WSHSY, SAAADI. CDR3 protein: CASSEDGMKTEAFF. DNA of the CDR3: TGCGCGAGCAGTGAAGACGGAATGAAGACTGAAGCTTTCTTT.